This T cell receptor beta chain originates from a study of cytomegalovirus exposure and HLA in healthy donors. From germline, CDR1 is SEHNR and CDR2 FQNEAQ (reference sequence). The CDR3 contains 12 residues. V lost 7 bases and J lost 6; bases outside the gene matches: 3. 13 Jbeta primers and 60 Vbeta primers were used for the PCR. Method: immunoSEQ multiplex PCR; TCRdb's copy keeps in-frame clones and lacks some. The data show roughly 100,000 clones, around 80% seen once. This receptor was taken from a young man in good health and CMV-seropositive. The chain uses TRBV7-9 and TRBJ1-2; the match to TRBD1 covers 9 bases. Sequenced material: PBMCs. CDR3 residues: CASTDRGDGYTF. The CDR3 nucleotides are TGTGCCAGCACCGACAGGGGGGATGGCTACACCTTC.